This TCR beta chain was sequenced during a study of human T cells and chemical hapten exposure. TCRdb itself ran the RACE reads through MiXCR, one entry per CDR3 protein. The sample has tens of thousands of distinct CDR3 sequences; approximately 12% are singletons. Germline V lookup: CDR1 MGHDK, CDR2 SYGVNS. Trimming removed 3 bases from V and 7 bases from J, with 19 bases in between. The CDR3 contains 15 residues. Indicated time point: patch test 1, 2 weeks after DPC sensitization. As to treatment: therapeutic diphenylcyclopropenone sensitization with weekly scalp DPC. V usage is TRBV25-1 and J usage is TRBJ2-7; D is tentatively TRBD1 or TRBD2 (6 bases each). The sample was whole blood, taken in connection with sensitization to the hapten diphenylcyclopropenone (DPC). This TCR derives from a woman in her forties or fifties with alopecia areata. Some clones in this sample may be carry-over from other donors' samples. The CDR3 sequence is CASSDALVGAGEQYF. CDR3 nucleotides: TGTGCCAGCAGTGACGCCCTAGTGGGGGCGGGAGAGCAGTACTTC.